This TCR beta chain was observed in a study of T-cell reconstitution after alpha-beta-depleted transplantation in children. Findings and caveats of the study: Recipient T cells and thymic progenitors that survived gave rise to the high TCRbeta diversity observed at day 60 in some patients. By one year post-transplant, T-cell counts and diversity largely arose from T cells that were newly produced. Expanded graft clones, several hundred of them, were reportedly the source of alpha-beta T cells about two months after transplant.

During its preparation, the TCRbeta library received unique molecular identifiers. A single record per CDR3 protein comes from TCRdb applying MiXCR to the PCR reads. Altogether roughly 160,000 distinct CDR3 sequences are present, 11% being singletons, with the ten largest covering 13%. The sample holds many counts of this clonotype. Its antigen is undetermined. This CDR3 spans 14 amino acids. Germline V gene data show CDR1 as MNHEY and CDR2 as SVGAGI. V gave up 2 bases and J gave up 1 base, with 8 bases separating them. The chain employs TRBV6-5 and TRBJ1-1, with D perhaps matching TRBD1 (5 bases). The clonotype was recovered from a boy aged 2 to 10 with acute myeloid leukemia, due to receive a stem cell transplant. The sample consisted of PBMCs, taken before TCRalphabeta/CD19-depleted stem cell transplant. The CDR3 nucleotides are TGTGCCAGCAGTTACGCCAGGGAGAACACTGAAGCTTTCTTT. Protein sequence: CASSYARENTEAFF.